The present T cell receptor beta chain was sequenced within a study of blood T cell repertoires in COVID-19. Study information: Italy, Spain and the United States were the sources of the convalescent and acute COVID-19 samples. Sources were T cells, B-cell-depleted T cells, or PBMCs; the material itself was cDNA or gDNA.

Authors' processing steps: Amplification from reference gene primers served as the basis for estimated nucleated cell counts. Produced via immunoSEQ multiplex PCR; TCRdb's table is partial and in-frame only. The V and J calls and clone size were taken over from that table, and D and trimming were inferred from the DNA. Counted here are about 120,000 clones, roughly 80% occurring once; the ten biggest clones make up over 4.5%. The germline V gene encodes CDR1 SGHVT and CDR2 SQSDAQ. This CDR3 is built from 11 residues. The V segment lost 11 bases and the J segment 2 bases; nucleotides outside the gene matches: 3.

V usage is TRBV7-4 and J usage is TRBJ2-7; 7 bases map to TRBD1. The sequenced sample consisted of peripheral blood. The source is a man aged 55 to 70 with acute or convalescent COVID-19. CDR3 sequence (DNA): TGTGCCCCAGGGGGTGCCTACGAGCAGTACTTC. It yields the protein CAPGGAYEQYF.